The 18 T cell receptor beta chains presented below share a single source sample, sequenced in a study of T-cell reconstitution after alpha-beta-depleted transplantation in children. Using unique molecular identifiers, the investigators prepared the TCRbeta library. In TCRdb, the PCR reads were re-called with MiXCR into one record per CDR3 protein. Here the sample spans about 600,000 distinct CDR3 sequences, 10% to 15% being singletons. Sequenced here: PBMCs, mostly from graft donor cells, sampled 360 days after TCRalphabeta/CD19-depleted stem cell transplant. The receptors shown here come from a male patient younger than 18 who had a stem cell transplant for acute myeloid leukemia, so the T cells may come from the graft donor.

This clonotype was picked up a small number of times. The genes are TRBV5-1 and TRBJ2-3; TRBD1 aligns across 8 bases. Per the germline V gene, CDR1 is SGHRS and CDR2 is YFSETQ. This CDR3 has 14 residues. The ends lost 4 bases at V and 4 bases at J; junction bases unmatched: 5. The CDR3 reads CASSPAGGADTQYF. The CDR3 DNA follows: TGCGCCAGCAGCCCGGCAGGGGGCGCAGATACGCAGTATTTT. Together with reference TRBV5-1 and TRBJ2-3, the CDR3 gives the full variable domain: KAGVTQTPRYLIKTRGQQVTLSCSPISGHRSVSWYQQTPGQGLQFLFEYFSETQRNKGNFPGRFSGRQFSNSRSEMNVSTLELGDSALYLCASSPAGGADTQYFGPGTRLTVL.

The chain combines TRBV7-2 with TRBJ2-3; no firm D call. The V end was cut by 0 bases, the J end by 1 base, with 14 bases between. Germline V gene data show CDR1 as SGHTA and CDR2 as FQGNSA. There are 17 residues in the CDR3. The CDR3 sequence: CASSLAGIRRRTDTQYF. CDR3 DNA sequence: TGTGCCAGCAGCTTAGCGGGAATCCGACGGCGCACAGATACGCAGTATTTT.

This clonotype was seen more than once but under ten times. The chain recombines TRBV7-8 with TRBJ1-1; D may be TRBD1 (6 bases). Germline CDR1 and CDR2: SGHVS and FQNEAQ. V was shortened by 1 base and J by 5 bases, with 11 bases between the two germline ends. The CDR3 extends over 14 amino acids. This chain's CDR3 is CASSLVRGKTEAFF. The CDR3 nucleotides read TGTGCCAGCAGCTTAGTTAGGGGGAAAACTGAAGCTTTCTTT.

The CDR3, as DNA: TGTGCCAGCAGCATTAGACTAGCGGCCACAGATACGCAGTATTTT. Amino acids: CASSIRLAATDTQYF. The rearrangement joins TRBV11-2 to TRBJ2-3; 9 nucleotides agree with TRBD2. The germline gives CDR1 SGHAT, CDR2 FQNNGV. This CDR3 comprises 15 residues. J was trimmed by 2 bases and V by 5 bases; bases with no gene match: 5.

This chain joins TRBV28 and TRBJ2-7; D may correspond to TRBD1 or TRBD2 (5 bases each). This CDR3 region has 15 residues. Germline V lookup: CDR1 MDHEN, CDR2 SYDVKM. Trimming pared 6 bases from V and 2 bases from J, leaving 17 bases between. Here the CDR3 DNA reads TGTGCCAGCAGGCTTGGGGACGGACCACCCTACGAGCAGTACTTC. Encoded protein: CASRLGDGPPYEQYF.

The rearrangement joins TRBV7-3 to TRBJ2-2, with 9 bases that match TRBD2. Germline V CDR1 and CDR2: SGHTA, FQGTGA. Trimming took 3 bases from V and 6 from J; bases not matched to a gene: 11. This CDR3 region has 17 residues. CDR3: CASSFLAHSGSSGELFF. The CDR3 DNA sequence: TGTGCCAGCAGCTTCCTTGCCCATAGCGGGAGTTCCGGGGAGCTGTTTTTT.

This clonotype was observed a few times. A much bigger clone sits one base away, suggesting this may be a read error. CDR3 region: CASSKGLAGTYEQYF. The CDR3 DNA is TGCGCCAGCAGCAAGGGACTAGCGGGAACCTACGAGCAGTACTTC. The chain uses TRBV5-1 and TRBJ2-7; 13 bases are shared with TRBD2. The junction had 3 bases not matched to a gene; V was cut back by 4 bases and J by 2 bases. CDR3 length equals 15 residues. Per germline, CDR1 SGHRS and CDR2 YFSETQ.

This clonotype was seen only a few times. V and J are TRBV6-6 and TRBJ1-1; D remains ambiguous. The ends were cut back, 11 bases at V and 7 bases at J, with 20 bases in the middle. Germline values: CDR1 MNHNY, CDR2 SVGAGI (reference sequence). The CDR3 sequence is 13 residues long. CDR3 nucleotide sequence: TGTGCCGCCCCCCGCGGGAGGTCGGATGAAGCTTTCTTT. Translated, it gives CAAPRGRSDEAFF.

The chain joins TRBV3-1 to TRBJ2-2; D remains ambiguous. Germline V CDR1 and CDR2: LGHDT, YNNKEL (reference sequence). CDR3 size: 17 residues. The V and J ends lost 4 bases and 1 base respectively, with 16 bases between them. This chain's CDR3 is CASSRQGTRKNTGELFF. CDR3 in DNA: TGTGCCAGCAGCCGCCAAGGAACCAGGAAGAACACCGGGGAGCTGTTTTTT. The full variable domain, rest sourced from reference TRBV3-1 and TRBJ2-2, is DTAVSQTPKYLVTQMGNDKSIKCEQNLGHDTMYWYKQDSKKFLKIMFSYNNKELIINETVPNRFSPKSPDKAHLNLHINSLELGDSAVYFCASSRQGTRKNTGELFFGEGSRLTVL.

This clonotype appeared a few times. The chain recombines TRBV12-3 or TRBV12-4 with TRBJ1-4, with D uncertain. This CDR3 comprises 12 residues. The V end lost 3 bases, the J end lost 5 bases, and 4 bases lay between the germline ends. The DNA of the CDR3 is TGTGCCAGCAGTTTGCGGAATGAAAAACTGTTTTTT. This encodes CASSLRNEKLFF.

This clonotype was counted many times. This sequence joins TRBV6-5 and TRBJ1-3; D is possibly TRBD1 (5 bases). CDR3 size: 16 residues. Germline V lookup: CDR1 MNHEY, CDR2 SVGAGI. V was pared by 5 bases and J by 1 base, with 15 bases between. The CDR3 sequence is CASSLGGGPSGNTIYF. The CDR3 DNA sequence: TGTGCCAGCAGTCTTGGCGGGGGACCGTCTGGAAACACCATATATTTT.

The CDR3 coding sequence is TGTGCCAGCAGCCAAGAGGAAGGAAGGTTCCAAGAGACCCAGTACTTC. It specifies CASSQEEGRFQETQYF. The chain couples TRBV4-2 to TRBJ2-5; D is uncertain. Per the germline V gene, CDR1 is LGHNA and CDR2 is YNFKEQ. The CDR3 extends over 16 amino acids. Trimming removed 0 bases from V and 1 base from J, with 12 bases in between.

This rearrangement joins TRBV9 to TRBJ2-7; D may be TRBD1 (6 bases). The CDR3 consists of 19 residues. V was pared by 4 bases and J by 3 bases, with 29 bases between. Germline V gene sequence: CDR1 SGDLS, CDR2 YYNGEE. This CDR3 reads CASSSSQDSKPESLYEQYF. As DNA, the CDR3 is TGTGCCAGCAGCTCATCGCAGGACAGCAAACCTGAATCCCTCTACGAGCAGTACTTC.

This clonotype was seen a few times. The chain couples TRBV24-1 to TRBJ2-5; a possible D gene is TRBD2 (6 bases). Germline CDR1 is KGHDR and CDR2 is SFDVKD. CDR3 length: 16 residues. Trimming took off 5 bases at V and 3 bases at J, with 18 bases between the two ends. The CDR3 nucleotides are TGTGCCACCAGTGGAGGAGCAGTCTGGGAGGAAGAGACCCAGTACTTC. Protein sequence: CATSGGAVWEEETQYF.

At least ten counts were recorded for this clonotype. The chain recombines TRBV7-9 with TRBJ2-7, with D unclear. The CDR3 extends over 13 amino acids. Trimming cost V 5 bases and J 0 bases, with 8 bases left between them. Germline V gene sequence: CDR1 SEHNR, CDR2 FQNEAQ (reference sequence). For the CDR3, the DNA is TGTGCCAGCAGCCCCGAGCTCTCCTACGAGCAGTACTTC. Translating gives CASSPELSYEQYF. Full variable domain (missing parts from reference TRBV7-9 and TRBJ2-7): DTGVSQNPRHKITKRGQNVTFRCDPISEHNRLYWYRQTLGQGPEFLTYFQNEAQLEKSRLLSDRFSAERPKGSFSTLEIQRTEQGDSAMYLCASSPELSYEQYFGPGTRLTVT.

V usage is TRBV7-2 and J usage is TRBJ2-1; D might be TRBD1 (6 bases). Between the trimmed V and J ends, which lost 2 bases and 4 bases, there was a span of 15 bases. Germline assignment: CDR1 SGHTA and CDR2 FQGNSA. The CDR3 is 16 residues long. The CDR3 loop is CASSLNLGQTYNEQFF. The CDR3 region has the DNA TGTGCCAGCAGCTTAAACCTTGGACAGACGTACAATGAGCAGTTCTTC.

This clonotype was seen only a few times. The chain couples TRBV12-3 or TRBV12-4 to TRBJ2-2; 12 bases match TRBD2. The trim removed 5 bases at V and 3 bases at J, leaving 10 bases unmatched. The length of the CDR3 is 18 residues. The CDR3 DNA is TGTGCCAGCAGTCCCAGACTAGCGGGAGTTTTGGACACCGGGGAGCTGTTTTTT. Encoded protein: CASSPRLAGVLDTGELFF.

The table lists this clonotype with many counts. The chain uses TRBV9 and TRBJ2-7; D call uncertain. V was cut by 2 bases and J by 5 bases, with 11 bases left in between. The germline CDR1 and CDR2 sequences are SGDLS and YYNGEE. The CDR3 is 13 residues long. The CDR3 DNA follows: TGTGCCAGCAGCGTGACGGTTGGGAACGAGCAGTACTTC. Encoded protein: CASSVTVGNEQYF.